These 10 T cell receptor beta chains were sequenced from one sample in a study of cytomegalovirus exposure and HLA in healthy donors. The PCR ran on 60 Vbeta and 13 Jbeta primers. The assay was immunoSEQ multiplex PCR, and TCRdb's table has in-frame clones only and misses some. The table records about 200,000 clones, about 13% of them present only once. Sequencing was performed on PBMCs. The receptors derive from a man in his fifties in good health and CMV-seropositive.

V usage is TRBV30 and J usage is TRBJ2-1, with D perhaps TRBD1 (6 bases). Germline V CDR1 and CDR2: GTSNPN, SVGIG (reference sequence). The CDR3 runs 13 residues. Trimming removed 0 bases from V and 15 bases from J, with 18 bases in between. The CDR3 spells CAWSVGAALQLFF. In DNA form, the CDR3 reads TGTGCCTGGAGTGTGGGGGCGGCGCTCCAATTGTTCTTC.

This clone was counted only a few times. The CDR3 loop is CASSSQGGAPEAFF. The CDR3 DNA reads TGTGCCAGCAGTTCTCAAGGGGGCGCCCCTGAAGCTTTCTTT. The chain is built from TRBV7-3 and TRBJ1-1, with 7 bases lining up with TRBD1. Losses at the gene ends were 6 bases for V and 6 bases for J; bases not matched to a gene: 10. The CDR3 covers 14 residues. CDR1 is SGHTA, CDR2 FQGTGA, per germline.

The chain recombines TRBV6-1 with TRBJ1-3, with unresolved D. This CDR3 comprises 15 residues. V was trimmed by 6 bases and J by 1 base, leaving 13 bases between them. CDR1 is MNHNS and CDR2 is SASEGT in the germline V gene. CDR3 DNA sequence: TGTGCCAGCAGGTGGGAGATAAAATCTGGAAACACCATATATTTT. Protein: CASRWEIKSGNTIYF.

This rearrangement joins TRBV7-9 to TRBJ1-1; TRBD1 is a possible D gene (5 bases). Germline values: CDR1 SEHNR, CDR2 FQNEAQ (reference sequence). The CDR3 has 12 amino acids. V dropped 5 bases and J dropped 5 bases, with 9 bases sitting between them. The CDR3 sequence: CASSRGRTEAFF. CDR3 nucleotide sequence: TGTGCCAGCAGCAGGGGAAGGACTGAAGCTTTCTTT.

J is TRBJ2-1 and V is TRBV11-3; D gene unclear. The CDR3 loop spans 11 amino acids. Per the germline V gene, CDR1 is SGHNT and CDR2 is YENEEA. V lost 2 bases and J 9 bases, leaving 5 bases between the germline ends. The CDR3 region is CASSLSGEQFF. As DNA, the CDR3 is TGTGCCAGCAGCTTATCAGGTGAGCAGTTCTTC.

The chain links TRBV7-8 to TRBJ1-2; TRBD1 matches 11 bases. This CDR3 spans 19 amino acids. Germline trimming cut 5 bases from V and 4 bases from J; bases unmatched to any gene: 18. Per the germline V gene, CDR1 is SGHVS and CDR2 is FQNEAQ. CDR3 loop: CASSQGFPGQGVGGYGYTF. DNA of the CDR3: TGTGCCAGCAGCCAGGGGTTTCCGGGACAGGGGGTTGGTGGCTATGGCTACACCTTC. The full variable domain, in which reference TRBV7-8 and TRBJ1-2 provide the parts outside the CDR3, is GAGVSQSPRYKVAKRGQDVALRCDPISGHVSLFWYQQALGQGPEFLTYFQNEAQLDKSGLPSDRFFAERPEGSVSTLKIQRTQQEDSAVYLCASSQGFPGQGVGGYGYTFGSGTRLTVV.

This clone appeared a few times. The chain is built from TRBV7-2 and TRBJ1-2; D perhaps matches TRBD1 (6 bases). V dropped 1 base and J dropped 7 bases, with 13 bases sitting between them. The CDR3 runs to 14 residues. Germline-derived CDR1 and CDR2 are SGHTA and FQGNSA. The CDR3 loop is CASSLEQGIFGYTF. CDR3 nucleotide sequence: TGTGCCAGCAGCTTAGAACAGGGTATCTTTGGCTACACCTTC.

The V call is TRBV9, the J call TRBJ2-7; a weak D match, TRBD1 (6 bases). Trimming removed 1 base from V and 5 bases from J, with 19 bases in between. The length of the CDR3 is 16 residues. Germline V CDR1 and CDR2: SGDLS, YYNGEE. CDR3: CASSVKVTNRDNEQYV. The CDR3 DNA reads TGTGCCAGCAGCGTAAAGGTGACGAACAGGGACAACGAGCAGTACGTC.

This clone has only a few counts. V is TRBV27 and J is TRBJ2-1; a possible D gene is TRBD1 (6 bases). V lost 6 bases and J lost 5, with 14 bases in between. The CDR3 is made up of 14 amino acids. Germline-derived CDR1 and CDR2 are MNHEY and SMNVEV (reference sequence). The CDR3 sequence is CASRGWGPNNEQFF. CDR3 coding DNA: TGTGCCAGCAGGGGGTGGGGGCCGAACAATGAGCAGTTCTTC.

There are a few counts of this clone. The J gene is TRBJ2-3, the V gene TRBV11-3, with 7 bases that match TRBD1. Germline values: CDR1 SGHNT, CDR2 YENEEA. This CDR3 is 15 amino acids long. The V segment lost 2 bases and the J segment 4 bases; nucleotides outside the gene matches: 6. CDR3 nucleotides: TGTGCCAGCAGCTTAATCACAGGGGCTTCAGATACGCAGTATTTT. This sequence encodes CASSLITGASDTQYF.